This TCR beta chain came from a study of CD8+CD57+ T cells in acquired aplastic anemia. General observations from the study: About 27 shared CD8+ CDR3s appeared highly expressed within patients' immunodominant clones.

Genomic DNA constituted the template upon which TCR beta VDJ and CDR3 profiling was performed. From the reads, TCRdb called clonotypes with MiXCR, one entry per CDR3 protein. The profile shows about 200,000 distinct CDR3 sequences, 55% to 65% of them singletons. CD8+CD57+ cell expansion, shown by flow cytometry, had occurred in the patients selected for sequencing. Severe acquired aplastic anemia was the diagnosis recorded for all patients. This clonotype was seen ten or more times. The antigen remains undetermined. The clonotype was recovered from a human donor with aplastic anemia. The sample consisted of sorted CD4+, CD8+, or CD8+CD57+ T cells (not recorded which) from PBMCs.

DNA for the CDR3: TGTGCCAGCAGTTTAGGGGGGCGGGAGCAGTTCTTC. It codes for CASSLGGREQFF. The chain joins TRBV12-3 or TRBV12-4 to TRBJ2-1, with D possibly being TRBD1 (6 bases). V lost 1 base and J lost 10, with 8 bases in between. This CDR3 is built from 12 residues.